This T cell receptor (beta chain) was identified in a study of monozygotic twins with inflammatory bowel disease. Study-wide points: No difference in repertoire similarity was seen between concordant and discordant twins, possibly because power was limited.

On this clonotype itself: Its specificity is unknown.

This CDR3 has 15 residues. CDR1 is SEHNR, CDR2 FQNEAQ, per germline (reference sequence). Reanalyzing the 5' RACE reads, TCRdb keeps one entry per CDR3 protein, without DNA. This sample's table has about 450,000 distinct CDR3 sequences. The V gene is TRBV7-9, the J gene TRBJ1-1; TCRdb proposes TRBD1, but this gene call is untestable without DNA. This clonotype originated in a human donor with ulcerative colitis or Crohn's disease, or a healthy co-twin of an affected twin (not recorded which). Sequencing was performed on blood. CDR3 protein: CASSPVGGGYTEAFF.